This TCR beta chain was obtained from a study of T cell repertoires in cytomegalovirus infection. In the study overall: It was recently identified HLA-C-restricted and well-studied HLA-B-restricted CMV epitopes that the study used. Evidence of both CMV infection and a matching HLA type came from public TCR beta signatures. Whole-study findings and limits: Of the TCR beta families, the public ones yielded a cumulative frequency that identified carriers of CMV plus the relevant HLA. Across the ex vivo response, the dominant clonotypes were HLA-C-restricted CMV-specific TCR beta clonotypes.

One entry per CDR3 protein, called by TCRdb with MiXCR from the reads. In the table there are hundreds of thousands of distinct CDR3 sequences, around 35% of which are singletons. The table lists this clonotype with a few counts. What it binds is unknown. This CDR3 spans 12 amino acids. Trimming left V 4 bases short and J 9 bases short, with 10 bases between. The germline gives CDR1 LNHDA, CDR2 SQIVND (reference sequence). The source was cultured PBMCs, collected from culture after CMV antigen stimulation. The sequence derives from a human donor in good health (CMV status not recorded). Some clones in this sample may be carry-over from other donors' samples. The chain employs TRBV19 and TRBJ2-1; the D is unclear. The CDR3 region is CASSKRTGEQFF. CDR3 sequence (DNA): TGTGCCAGTAGTAAACGCACGGGTGAGCAGTTCTTC.